The T cell receptor beta chain described here comes from a study of OX40 agonist ivuxolimab in advanced cancers. Sequenced by immunoSEQ multiplex PCR; TCRdb stores in-frame clones only, minus some. The sample holds 8,000 to 11,000 clones; more than 60% are singletons and the top ten take roughly 31%. CDR1 SGHAT and CDR2 FQNNGV come from the germline V gene. V was trimmed by 5 bases and J by 0 bases, leaving 11 bases between them. The CDR3 extends over 15 amino acids. Source: CD4+ or CD8+ T cells sorted from blood, taken in a trial of the OX40 agonist ivuxolimab. The V and J genes are TRBV11-2 and TRBJ2-1; D might be TRBD1 (5 bases). The TCR sequence derives from an adult with an advanced solid tumor such as melanoma, head and neck, liver or kidney cancer. In nucleotides, the CDR3 is TGTGCCAGCAGCAACGGACACAGCTCCTACAATGAGCAGTTCTTC. Its translation is CASSNGHSSYNEQFF. Full variable domain (missing parts from reference TRBV11-2 and TRBJ2-1): EAGVAQSPRYKIIEKRQSVAFWCNPISGHATLYWYQQILGQGPKLLIQFQNNGVVDDSQLPKDRFSAERLKGVDSTLKIQPAKLEDSAVYLCASSNGHSSYNEQFFGPGTRLTVL.